The 18 T cell receptor beta chains below all came from one sample that was sequenced in a study of Ad26.COV2.S vaccination and SARS-CoV-2 variants. Using immunoSEQ multiplex PCR, the repertoire was profiled, and TCRdb retains in-frame clones only, with some absent. The data contain roughly 700,000 clones, approximately 88% of them singletons. Treatment of the sample: 19 received Ad26.COV2.S at low or high dose, single or two shots; about 5 received placebo; per-sample allocation not given. Day 63 following the first vaccine or placebo injection was when the samples were taken. Sequences were derived from peripheral blood, sampled in a trial of Ad26.COV2.S vaccine versus placebo. The receptors come from a person aged 18-60 years who received the Ad26.COV2.S COVID-19 vaccine or a placebo.

V is TRBV2 and J is TRBJ1-1; D is ambiguous. Per the germline V gene, CDR1 is SNHLY and CDR2 is FYNNEI. The CDR3 extends over 14 amino acids. Trimming took 5 bases from V and 4 from J, leaving 14 bases between them. CDR3 DNA sequence: TGTGCCAGCAGTCTCTGGAAATGGGGCACTGAAGCTTTCTTT. Its translation: CASSLWKWGTEAFF. The entire variable domain, with the rest obtained from reference TRBV2 and TRBJ1-1, is as follows: EPEVTQTPSHQVTQMGQEVILRCVPISNHLYFYWYRQILGQKVEFLVSFYNNEISEKSEIFDDQFSVERPDGSNFTLKIRSTKLEDSAMYFCASSLWKWGTEAFFGQGTRLTVV.

V and J are TRBV6-5 and TRBJ1-3; a weak D match, TRBD1 (6 bases). V was pared by 7 bases and J by 8 bases, with 12 bases between. The CDR3 spans 12 residues. Germline V gene lookup returns CDR1 MNHEY and CDR2 SVGAGI. The DNA of the CDR3 is TGTGCCAGCACTGGGACACTGGACACCATATATTTT. This translates into CASTGTLDTIYF.

This clone appeared once. The chain links TRBV2 to TRBJ2-1, with 10 bases matching TRBD1. CDR3 length: 17 amino acids. CDR1 and CDR2 from the germline V gene are SNHLY and FYNNEI. The trim removed 5 bases at V and 12 bases at J, leaving 19 bases unmatched. DNA of the CDR3: TGTGCCAGCAGTACTAACCCCCCGGGACAGGGGACCGCGGGGCAGTTCTTC. This translates into CASSTNPPGQGTAGQFF.

CDR3 sequence (DNA): TGTGCCAGTAGTATTGAGGGGGGGCCGGTTTTCTTT. This gives the protein CASSIEGGPVFF. The chain has TRBV19 and TRBJ1-1; D might be TRBD1 (6 bases). Trimming cost V 3 bases and J 13 bases, with 15 bases left between them. The CDR3 loop spans 12 amino acids. The germline V gene has CDR1 LNHDA and CDR2 SQIVND (reference sequence).

V gene TRBV7-2 combines with J gene TRBJ2-7; D not resolved. From germline, CDR1 is SGHTA and CDR2 FQGNSA. V was shortened by 1 base and J by 2 bases, with 9 bases between the two germline ends. This CDR3 comprises 14 residues. The CDR3 DNA reads TGTGCCAGCAGCTTAGATAGCAAGACCTACGAGCAGTACTTC. As protein: CASSLDSKTYEQYF.

This clone was counted a single time. The chain employs TRBV5-4 and TRBJ2-3; D is perhaps TRBD1 (6 bases). Trimming removed 3 bases at V and 2 bases at J, with 10 bases between. Germline V gene lookup returns CDR1 SGHNT and CDR2 YYREEE (reference sequence). The CDR3 covers 14 residues. As DNA, the CDR3 is TGTGCCAGCAGCTCAAGACAGGACACAGATACGCAGTATTTT. Translated, it gives CASSSRQDTDTQYF.

The chain has TRBV19 and TRBJ2-7; TRBD1 matches at 7 bases. CDR1 and CDR2 from the germline V gene are LNHDA and SQIVND (reference sequence). This CDR3 region has 15 residues. Trimming removed 3 bases from V and 2 bases from J; junction bases left unmatched: 7. The CDR3: CASSIEPGQTYEQYF. CDR3 DNA sequence: TGTGCCAGTAGTATTGAACCGGGACAGACCTACGAGCAGTACTTC.

CDR3 amino acids: CASSGGQGVNQPQHF. In DNA form, the CDR3 reads TGTGCCAGCAGCGGGGGACAGGGGGTCAATCAGCCCCAGCATTTT. The chain couples TRBV5-8 to TRBJ1-5; 11 bases match TRBD1. V lost 4 bases and J lost 3; bases outside the gene matches: 3. Germline values: CDR1 SGHTS, CDR2 YDEGEE. The CDR3 is made up of 15 amino acids.

The chain combines TRBV5-8 with TRBJ1-1; D might be TRBD1 (6 bases). CDR3 length equals 16 residues. In germline, CDR1 is SGHTS, CDR2 YDEGEE. V was clipped by 2 bases and J by 0 bases, with 14 bases between them. The CDR3 protein is CASSLTGLSMNTEAFF. CDR3 DNA sequence: TGTGCCAGCAGCTTAACAGGGCTATCGATGAACACTGAAGCTTTCTTT.

The chain recombines TRBV18 with TRBJ2-4, with a weak D call TRBD1 (6 bases). CDR3 length: 16 residues. Trimming stripped 0 bases from V and 0 bases from J, with 9 bases between. The germline gives CDR1 KGHSH, CDR2 LQKENI. CDR3 bases: TGTGCCAGCTCACCACCGACAGGTCTAGCCAAAAACATTCAGTACTTC. Residues: CASSPPTGLAKNIQYF.

This chain joins TRBV5-4 and TRBJ1-6; D perhaps matches TRBD1 (6 bases). There are 16 residues in the CDR3. The germline V and J ends were trimmed by 4 bases and 1 base, with 12 bases remaining between them. CDR1 and CDR2 from the germline V gene are SGHNT and YYREEE (reference sequence). The chain's CDR3 is CASSPRGESYNSPLHF. The CDR3 DNA is TGTGCCAGCAGCCCCAGGGGAGAATCCTATAATTCACCCCTCCACTTT.

The chain joins TRBV6-5 to TRBJ1-5; no reliable D call. This CDR3 contains 14 residues. Per the germline V gene, CDR1 is MNHEY and CDR2 is SVGAGI. Trimming shortened V by 0 bases and J by 6 bases, and 9 bases separated the two germline ends. CDR3 residues: CASSYSIEGQPQHF. The CDR3 DNA reads as TGTGCCAGCAGTTACTCGATAGAGGGTCAGCCCCAGCATTTT.

In this sample, this clone turned up once. This chain uses TRBV15 with TRBJ1-3; D is perhaps TRBD1 (5 bases). This CDR3 is 16 amino acids long. Germline CDR1 and CDR2: LNHNV and YYDKDF (reference sequence). V lost 1 base and J 0 bases, leaving 10 bases between the germline ends. This chain's CDR3 is CATSRGKGISGNTIYF. DNA for the CDR3: TGTGCCACCAGCAGAGGAAAGGGGATCTCTGGAAACACCATATATTTT.

The chain joins TRBV27 to TRBJ1-6; D is unclear. V was cut by 3 bases and J by 7 bases, with 7 bases left in between. The CDR3 is 13 residues long. CDR1 is MNHEY and CDR2 is SMNVEV in the germline V gene (reference sequence). CDR3 sequence reads: CASSFQENSPLHF. In nucleotides, the CDR3 is TGTGCCAGCAGTTTCCAGGAGAATTCACCCCTCCACTTT.

The rearrangement uses TRBV11-2 and TRBJ2-5, with unresolved D. CDR1 is SGHAT, CDR2 FQNNGV, per germline. The CDR3 spans 11 residues. V was pared by 5 bases and J by 3 bases, with 4 bases between. CDR3 nucleotides: TGTGCCAGCAGCATGGAAGAGACCCAGTACTTC. Its protein is CASSMEETQYF. Together with reference TRBV11-2 and TRBJ2-5, the CDR3 gives the full variable domain: EAGVAQSPRYKIIEKRQSVAFWCNPISGHATLYWYQQILGQGPKLLIQFQNNGVVDDSQLPKDRFSAERLKGVDSTLKIQPAKLEDSAVYLCASSMEETQYFGPGTRLLVL.

The chain combines TRBV4-2 with TRBJ2-7; unclear D gene. The germline gives CDR1 LGHNA, CDR2 YNFKEQ. The CDR3 is made up of 12 amino acids. The V end was cut by 4 bases, the J end by 3 bases, with 7 bases between. CDR3 amino acids: CASSPDLYEQYF. In nucleotides, the CDR3 is TGTGCCAGCAGCCCGGACCTCTACGAGCAGTACTTC.

This chain joins TRBV5-5 and TRBJ2-2, with D uncertain. This CDR3 region has 14 residues. Germline CDR1 SGHKS, CDR2 YYEKEE (reference sequence). Trimming shortened V by 0 bases and J by 8 bases, and 11 bases separated the two germline ends. CDR3 DNA sequence: TGTGCCAGCAGCTTGGGAGGCCCTCCGGGGGAGCTGTTTTTT. It translates to CASSLGGPPGELFF.

The V and J genes are TRBV5-1 and TRBJ2-7; D perhaps matches TRBD1 (6 bases). V was cut by 1 base and J by 4 bases, with 12 bases left in between. CDR1 is SGHRS, CDR2 YFSETQ, per germline. This CDR3 spans 14 amino acids. The CDR3 DNA sequence: TGCGCCAGCAGCTTGACTTCACAGGGATACGAGCAGTACTTC. Translated: CASSLTSQGYEQYF. Drawing the rest from reference TRBV5-1 and TRBJ2-7, the complete variable domain is KAGVTQTPRYLIKTRGQQVTLSCSPISGHRSVSWYQQTPGQGLQFLFEYFSETQRNKGNFPGRFSGRQFSNSRSEMNVSTLELGDSALYLCASSLTSQGYEQYFGPGTRLTVT.